One and the same sample provided the 6 T cell receptor beta chains below, sequenced in a study of beta chain features in type 1 diabetes. The entirety of the isolated RNA underwent reverse transcription, so expressed TCRB transcripts were sequenced. The protocol was immunoSEQ multiplex PCR, while the TCRdb copy is restricted to in-frame clones and leaves out a portion. This sample has approximately 38,000 clones, with about 65% found just once. The sequencing input was Tregs from blood. The receptor set was obtained from a woman in her 30s in good health.

The table lists this clone with a count of one. The chain links TRBV7-8 to TRBJ1-2; 9 positions agree with TRBD1. V shed 6 bases and J 5 bases; nucleotides not matched to a gene: 10. Germline values: CDR1 SGHVS, CDR2 FQNEAQ. The CDR3 contains 15 residues. CDR3 nucleotides: TGTGCCAGCAGTTCTGTTGGGACAGGGCTGTATGGCTACACCTTC. This sequence encodes CASSSVGTGLYGYTF. The full variable domain, completed using reference TRBV7-8 and TRBJ1-2, is GAGVSQSPRYKVAKRGQDVALRCDPISGHVSLFWYQQALGQGPEFLTYFQNEAQLDKSGLPSDRFFAERPEGSVSTLKIQRTQQEDSAVYLCASSSVGTGLYGYTFGSGTRLTVV.

The rearrangement links TRBV29-1 to TRBJ2-3; weak D call: TRBD2 (6 bases). CDR1 is SQVTM and CDR2 is ANQGSEA in the germline V gene. This CDR3 is 13 amino acids long. Trimming took 2 bases from V and 2 from J, leaving 8 bases between them. This chain's CDR3 is CSVELAHTDTQYF. Here the CDR3 DNA reads TGCAGCGTTGAACTAGCGCACACAGATACGCAGTATTTT.

This chain uses TRBV6-6 with TRBJ2-7; no clear D. The germline gives CDR1 MNHNY, CDR2 SVGAGI (reference sequence). CDR3 length: 14 residues. Trimming took off 0 bases at V and 2 bases at J, with 8 bases between the two ends. CDR3 residues: CASSYSQRPYEQYF. The CDR3 DNA follows: TGTGCCAGCAGTTACTCGCAGAGGCCCTACGAGCAGTACTTC.

The chain recombines TRBV30 with TRBJ2-6; no firm D call. The CDR3 covers 15 residues. Germline V gene data show CDR1 as GTSNPN and CDR2 as SVGIG (reference sequence). V was clipped by 4 bases and J by 0 bases, with 10 bases between them. The CDR3 spells CAWTKRLSGANVLTF. The CDR3 bases are TGTGCCTGGACAAAGAGACTCTCTGGGGCCAACGTCCTGACTTTC. The full variable domain, with the rest looked up from reference TRBV30 and TRBJ2-6, is SQTIHQWPATLVQPVGSPLSLECTVEGTSNPNLYWYRQAAGRGLQLLFYSVGIGQISSEVPQNLSASRPQDRQFILSSKKLLLSDSGFYLCAWTKRLSGANVLTFGAGSRLTVL.

The J gene is TRBJ1-1, the V gene TRBV4-3, with a weak D call TRBD1 (6 bases). The CDR3 sequence is 19 residues long. V was pared by 0 bases and J by 4 bases, with 24 bases between. Germline V gene data show CDR1 as LGHNA and CDR2 as YSLEER. The CDR3 region has the DNA TGCGCCAGCAGCCAAGATCATGGGGTCTCGCGATTAGGGGGCACTGAAGCTTTCTTT. Translating gives CASSQDHGVSRLGGTEAFF.

The chain couples TRBV18 to TRBJ2-7; D possibly corresponds to TRBD1 (6 bases). The germline V and J ends were trimmed by 3 bases and 6 bases, with 9 bases remaining between them. CDR3 length: 12 amino acids. CDR1 and CDR2 from the germline V gene are KGHSH and LQKENI. CDR3 protein: CASSPDSFEQYF. DNA for the CDR3: TGTGCCAGCTCACCGGACAGCTTCGAGCAGTACTTC.